This T cell receptor (beta chain) was observed in a study of PD-1 blockade in classical Hodgkin lymphoma. Germline values: CDR1 SGHVS, CDR2 FQNEAQ. The trim removed 6 bases at V and 5 bases at J, leaving 4 bases unmatched. This CDR3 region has 14 residues. Broader study findings: The study found that TCR diversity rose significantly by C4D1 in CD4+ but not CD8+ cells. When nivolumab was started under 1 year after ASCT, patients were excluded. There remain no defined causes for the repertoire differences, which possibly reflect disease activity or prior therapy. Patients who responded completely had about the same baseline diversity as newly diagnosed patients.

Comments on this clone: Its matching antigen is unknown.

The time point here: cycle 4 day 1 (C4D1), after 5 to 7 weeks of nivolumab. The patients all showed relapse after autologous stem cell transplantation, while their brentuximab vedotin exposure varied. Investigators isolated CD4+ T cells from thawed PBMCs through magnetic negative selection. The table came from immunoSEQ multiplex PCR; TCRdb's copy has only in-frame clones and leaves some out. The table lists 15,000 to 25,000 clones, roughly 83% of them singletons, with roughly 2.8% in the top ten. This sequence originates from a human donor with classical Hodgkin lymphoma. The J gene is TRBJ2-2, the V gene TRBV7-8; 9 nucleotides line up with TRBD1. The sample was CD4+ T cells from blood, taken before the fourth cycle of nivolumab. The chain's CDR3 is CASRWDRATGELFF. The CDR3 DNA reads TGTGCCAGCAGGTGGGACAGGGCGACCGGGGAGCTGTTTTTT.